What follows are 10 T cell receptor beta chains derived from one specimen sequenced in a study of blood T cell repertoires in COVID-19. Data came from immunoSEQ multiplex PCR; TCRdb stores just in-frame clones and leaves some out. There are 90,000 to 120,000 clones in the sample; more than 70% occur only once, and 4.2% lies in the top ten. Material for sequencing was peripheral blood. These receptors originate from a human donor in a cohort sampled during active COVID-19.

This chain links TRBV6-6 with TRBJ2-7, with 7 bases that match TRBD2. Trimming removed 6 bases from V and 1 base from J; junction bases left unmatched: 6. Germline V gene data show CDR1 as MNHNY and CDR2 as SVGAGI (reference sequence). This CDR3 is built from 14 residues. CDR3: CASSRTSGSYEQYF. The CDR3 DNA follows: TGTGCCAGCAGCCGGACTAGTGGTTCCTACGAGCAGTACTTC.

This clone was counted only a few times. The chain combines TRBV19 with TRBJ1-3; D call uncertain. Germline V CDR1 and CDR2: LNHDA, SQIVND (reference sequence). The CDR3 is 12 amino acids. Trimming removed 5 bases at V and 4 bases at J, with 6 bases between. CDR3 sequence reads: CASSLGGNTIYF. CDR3 bases: TGTGCCAGTAGTCTCGGGGGAAACACCATATATTTT.

V is TRBV5-8 and J is TRBJ2-5; TRBD2 matches at 11 bases. This CDR3 comprises 17 residues. V lost 1 base and J lost 0; bases outside the gene matches: 5. CDR1 is SGHTS, CDR2 YDEGEE, per germline. In nucleotides, the CDR3 is TGTGCCAGCAGCTTGTCGGGGACTAGCGGCCACCAAGAGACCCAGTACTTC. Translated, it gives CASSLSGTSGHQETQYF.

CDR3 amino acids: CASNTRGGLGGYTF. The CDR3 bases are TGTGCCAGCAACACCCGGGGGGGGCTTGGTGGCTACACCTTC. The gene calls are TRBV28 and TRBJ1-2, with TRBD1 as a possible D gene (6 bases). The V gene's germline CDR1 is MDHEN and CDR2 SYDVKM. This CDR3 is 14 amino acids long. V was pared by 7 bases and J by 7 bases, with 19 bases between.

This clone was seen a single time. J is TRBJ2-1 and V is TRBV7-2, with D possibly being TRBD2 (7 bases). The germline CDR1 and CDR2 sequences are SGHTA and FQGNSA. V was clipped by 7 bases and J by 6 bases, with 22 bases between them. The CDR3 has 16 residues. This CDR3 reads CASTPGQRASGNEQFF. CDR3 bases: TGTGCCAGCACCCCCGGACAGAGAGCTAGCGGCAATGAGCAGTTCTTC.

The gene calls are TRBV29-1 and TRBJ2-4; no definite D call. The ends were cut back, 4 bases at V and 8 bases at J, with 12 bases in the middle. The CDR3 runs 12 residues. The germline V gene has CDR1 SQVTM and CDR2 ANQGSEA. The CDR3 DNA follows: TGCAGCGTTGGGGTCTCGGCGGACATTCAGTACTTC. Its protein is CSVGVSADIQYF.

The chain is built from TRBV20-1 and TRBJ1-2; the D gene is possibly TRBD1 (5 bases). This CDR3 region has 13 residues. Germline values: CDR1 DFQATT, CDR2 SNEGSKA (reference sequence). Trimming took 3 bases from V and 8 from J, leaving 16 bases between them. The CDR3 protein is CSASLGPGEGYTF. CDR3 bases: TGCAGTGCTAGTCTGGGACCGGGGGAAGGCTACACCTTC.

The CDR3 nucleotides are TGTGCCAGCAACGAGGGACAGGTCCAAGAGACCCAGTACTTC. Translation: CASNEGQVQETQYF. The chain employs TRBV7-2 and TRBJ2-5, with 8 bases identical to TRBD1. Per the germline V gene, CDR1 is SGHTA and CDR2 is FQGNSA. V was clipped by 7 bases and J by 1 base; unmatched bases: 5. CDR3 size: 14 residues.

The V gene is TRBV19, the J gene TRBJ2-5; D might be TRBD2 (6 bases). V shed 5 bases and J shed 4 bases, with 17 bases lying between them. This CDR3 has 15 amino acids. CDR1 is LNHDA and CDR2 is SQIVND in the germline V gene (reference sequence). Here the CDR3 reads CASSSTTSSGETQYF. CDR3 nucleotides: TGTGCCAGTAGTTCAACGACTAGTTCTGGAGAGACCCAGTACTTC.

The rearrangement joins TRBV7-6 to TRBJ2-1, with 8 bases lining up with TRBD2. Germline loops: CDR1 SGHVS, CDR2 FNYEAQ. V shed 4 bases and J 4 bases; nucleotides not matched to a gene: 6. The CDR3 covers 15 residues. The chain's CDR3 is CASSSGGGRYNEQFF. The CDR3, as DNA: TGTGCCAGCAGCTCCGGGGGGGGCAGGTACAATGAGCAGTTCTTC.